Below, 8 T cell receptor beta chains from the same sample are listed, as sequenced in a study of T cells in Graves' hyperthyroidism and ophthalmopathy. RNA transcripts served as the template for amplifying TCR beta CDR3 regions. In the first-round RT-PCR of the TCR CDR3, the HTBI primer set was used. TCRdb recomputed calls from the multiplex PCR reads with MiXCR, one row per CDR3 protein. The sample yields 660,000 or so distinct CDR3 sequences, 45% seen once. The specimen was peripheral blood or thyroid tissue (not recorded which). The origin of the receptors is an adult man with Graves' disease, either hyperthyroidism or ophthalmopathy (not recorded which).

The CDR3 is CASSPGPGAHTEAFF. CDR3 nucleotides: TGTGCCAGCAGCCCTGGGCCAGGGGCGCACACTGAAGCTTTCTTT. The chain is built from TRBV25-1 and TRBJ1-1; TRBD1 might be the D (6 bases). CDR1 MGHDK and CDR2 SYGVNS come from the germline V gene. The CDR3 totals 15 residues. V lost 6 bases, J lost 3 bases, and 17 bases lay in between.

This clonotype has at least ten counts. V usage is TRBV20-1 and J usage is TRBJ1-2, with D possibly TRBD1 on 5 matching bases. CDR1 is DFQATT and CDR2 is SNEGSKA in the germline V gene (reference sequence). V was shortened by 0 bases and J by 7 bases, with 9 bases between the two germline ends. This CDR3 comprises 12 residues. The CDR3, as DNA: TGCAGTGCTAGAGACAGGGAAAGTGGCTACACCTTC. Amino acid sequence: CSARDRESGYTF.

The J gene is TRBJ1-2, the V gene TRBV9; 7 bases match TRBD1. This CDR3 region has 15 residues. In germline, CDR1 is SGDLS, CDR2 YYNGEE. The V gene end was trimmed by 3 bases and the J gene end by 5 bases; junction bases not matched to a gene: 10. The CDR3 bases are TGTGCCAGCAGCGGCGGGACAGAGATTAGGTATGGCTACACCTTC. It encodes CASSGGTEIRYGYTF.

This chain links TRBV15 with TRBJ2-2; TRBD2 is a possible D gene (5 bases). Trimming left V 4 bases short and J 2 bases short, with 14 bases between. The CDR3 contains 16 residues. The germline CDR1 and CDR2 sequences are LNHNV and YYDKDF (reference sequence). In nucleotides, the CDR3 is TGTGCCACCAGCACCCGCCGGACTGGAAACACCGGGGAGCTGTTTTTT. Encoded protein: CATSTRRTGNTGELFF.

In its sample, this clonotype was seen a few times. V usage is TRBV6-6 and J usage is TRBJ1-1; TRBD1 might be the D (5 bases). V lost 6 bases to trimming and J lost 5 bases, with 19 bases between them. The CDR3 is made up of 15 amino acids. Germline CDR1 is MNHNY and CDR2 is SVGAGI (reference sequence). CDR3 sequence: CASSHPTGGSTEAFF. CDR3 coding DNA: TGTGCCAGCAGCCATCCCACCGGGGGGAGTACTGAAGCTTTCTTT.

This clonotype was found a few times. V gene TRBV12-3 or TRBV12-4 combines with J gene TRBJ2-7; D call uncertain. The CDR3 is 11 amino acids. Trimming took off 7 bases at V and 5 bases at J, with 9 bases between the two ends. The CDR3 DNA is TGTGCCAGCAATGTTGGCCACGAGCAGTACTTC. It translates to CASNVGHEQYF.

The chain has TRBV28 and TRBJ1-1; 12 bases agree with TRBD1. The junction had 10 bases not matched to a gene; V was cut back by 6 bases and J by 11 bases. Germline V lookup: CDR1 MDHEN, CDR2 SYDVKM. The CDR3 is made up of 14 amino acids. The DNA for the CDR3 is TGTGCCAGCAGCCTCCCGGGACAGGGGGCGCGGGCTTTCTTT. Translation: CASSLPGQGARAFF. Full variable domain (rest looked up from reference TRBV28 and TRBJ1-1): DVKVTQSSRYLVKRTGEKVFLECVQDMDHENMFWYRQDPGLGLRLIYFSYDVKMKEKGDIPEGYSVSREKKERFSLILESASTNQTSMYLCASSLPGQGARAFFGQGTRLTVV.

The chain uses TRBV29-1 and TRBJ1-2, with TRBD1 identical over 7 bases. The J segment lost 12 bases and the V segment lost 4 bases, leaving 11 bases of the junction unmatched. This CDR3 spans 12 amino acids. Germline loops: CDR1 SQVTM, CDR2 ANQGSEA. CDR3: CSVGGTASGNTF. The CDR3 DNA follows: TGCAGCGTTGGGGGGACAGCATCTGGAAACACCTTC.